This record covers a single TCR beta chain. Its antigen is not known. At one end the junction does not follow the germline gene, possibly because of a read error. This specimen comes from a study of response to subunit inactivated influenza vaccine. Each CDR3 protein gets one entry after TCRdb re-called the RT-PCR reads with MiXCR. The sample carries 170,000 or so distinct CDR3 sequences, about 10% recorded once. There are 11 residues in the CDR3. Germline assignment: CDR1 MNHEY and CDR2 SVGAGI. Study-level results: The authors suggested that every seasonal influenza vaccination recruits few new T cells.

The V gene is TRBV6-5, the J gene TRBJ1-4; D unresolved. Sequences were derived from CD8+ T cells sorted from PBMCs, sampled 23 months after vaccination. This TCR was sampled from a man between 50 and 75 years old who received an inactivated influenza vaccine. The CDR3: CASSGNGKLFF. DNA for the CDR3: TGTGCCAGCTCTGGGAATGGAAAACTGTTTTTT.